The T cell receptor (beta chain) described here comes from a study of blood T cell repertoires in COVID-19. Study-wide background: Sources were T cells, B-cell-depleted T cells, or PBMCs; the material itself was cDNA or gDNA.

Enrolled through a virtual design, the participants were between roughly 18 and 100 years of age and came from around 25 US areas. The data were produced by immunoSEQ multiplex PCR, yet TCRdb's version contains in-frame clones alone and is incomplete. The sample has 250,000 or so clones; roughly four fifths are singletons. Per the germline V gene, CDR1 is MDHEN and CDR2 is SYDVKM. This CDR3 is 16 amino acids long. V lost 3 bases and J 13 bases, leaving 22 bases between the germline ends. Sequencing was carried out using PBMCs or T cells enriched from blood (not recorded which). The sequence was collected from a man between 50 and 59 years old who had recovered from COVID-19. The chain joins TRBV28 to TRBJ1-6; D perhaps matches TRBD1 (5 bases). CDR3 sequence reads: CASSFSDVGGSLPLHF. In nucleotides, the CDR3 is TGTGCCAGCAGTTTCTCGGACGTCGGGGGTTCCCTGCCCCTCCACTTT.